A single sample gave rise to the 28 T cell receptor beta chains below, sequenced in a study of blood T cell repertoires in COVID-19. Here immunoSEQ multiplex PCR was the method, and the copy in TCRdb shows in-frame clones only, minus some. The repertoire consists of 200,000 to 250,000 clones, with almost 85% occurring once and the leading ten covering less than 8%. The sequencing sample was made of peripheral blood. The receptors come from a woman between 45 and 65 years old with active or convalescent COVID-19.

The V and J genes are TRBV4-1 and TRBJ1-6, with D unclear. The CDR3 runs to 13 residues. Per the germline V gene, CDR1 is MGHRA and CDR2 is YSYEKL. Trimming shortened V by 4 bases and J by 7 bases, and 8 bases separated the two germline ends. The DNA of the CDR3 is TGCGCCAGCAGCCCTAACCTCAATTCACCCCTCCACTTT. It is translated as CASSPNLNSPLHF.

The CDR3 spells CASSVAGRDGNTIYF. The CDR3 DNA is TGTGCCAGCAGCGTAGCCGGGAGGGATGGAAACACCATATATTTT. The V and J genes are TRBV9 and TRBJ1-3; D uncertain. Between the trimmed V and J ends, which lost 0 bases and 3 bases, there was a span of 10 bases. This CDR3 contains 15 residues. CDR1 SGDLS and CDR2 YYNGEE come from the germline V gene.

V and J are TRBV5-4 and TRBJ2-5; 14 nucleotides align to TRBD2. V was clipped by 5 bases and J by 5 bases; unmatched bases: 8. Germline V gives CDR1 SGHNT, CDR2 YYREEE (reference sequence). CDR3 length equals 16 residues. The CDR3 region has the DNA TGTGCCAGCAGGAGACTAGCGGGAGGGCCGGGTGAGACCCAGTACTTC. Encoded protein: CASRRLAGGPGETQYF.

The gene calls are TRBV10-2 and TRBJ2-7; D may be TRBD2 (6 bases). V was shortened by 5 bases and J by 0 bases, with 8 bases between the two germline ends. CDR3 length: 13 amino acids. Germline V CDR1 and CDR2: WSHSY, SAAADI. The CDR3 loop reads CASSPTSSYEQYF. DNA for the CDR3: TGCGCCAGCAGTCCGACTAGCTCCTACGAGCAGTACTTC.

The chain has TRBV5-8 and TRBJ2-5; 7 bases are shared with TRBD1. V lost 10 bases to trimming and J lost 5 bases; unmatched junction nucleotides: 8. Germline V lookup: CDR1 SGHTS, CDR2 YDEGEE. CDR3 length equals 12 residues. CDR3: CAPGRRGETQYF. DNA of the CDR3: TGTGCCCCAGGGCGCAGGGGGGAGACCCAGTACTTC.

The V call is TRBV19, the J call TRBJ2-4, with 11 bases fitting TRBD2. J was trimmed by 2 bases and V by 5 bases; bases with no gene match: 5. The CDR3 has 16 amino acids. Germline V gene sequence: CDR1 LNHDA, CDR2 SQIVND (reference sequence). CDR3 DNA sequence: TGTGCCAGTAGTGGATCTAGCGGGGGGACCAAAAACATTCAGTACTTC. Residues: CASSGSSGGTKNIQYF.

This rearrangement joins TRBV7-9 to TRBJ2-5; tentative D call: TRBD2 (6 bases). Trimming shortened V by 6 bases and J by 5 bases, and 22 bases separated the two germline ends. This CDR3 is 16 amino acids long. CDR1 and CDR2 from the germline V gene are SEHNR and FQNEAQ (reference sequence). The CDR3 DNA reads as TGTGCCAGCAGTCCAGGTGGTGCTAGCGAAGGGGAGACCCAGTACTTC. Protein product: CASSPGGASEGETQYF.

The chain couples TRBV5-1 to TRBJ1-4; TRBD1 agrees at 7 bases. The germline V gene encodes CDR1 SGHRS and CDR2 YFSETQ. Trimming took 3 bases from V and 5 from J; bases not matched to a gene: 1. CDR3 length: 13 amino acids. The DNA for the CDR3 is TGCGCCAGCAGCTGGACAGGAAATGAAAAACTGTTTTTT. The encoded protein is CASSWTGNEKLFF.

This chain uses TRBV2 with TRBJ1-5; D gene unclear. The CDR3 is 14 amino acids. The germline gives CDR1 SNHLY, CDR2 FYNNEI. V lost 7 bases, J lost 6 bases, and 16 bases lay in between. The CDR3: CASKSGRSSQPQHF. CDR3 DNA: TGTGCCAGCAAATCGGGGAGGTCGAGTCAGCCCCAGCATTTT.

The chain carries TRBV5-6 and TRBJ2-7; possible D gene TRBD1, 6 bases. The CDR3 is 15 residues long. The V end was cut by 2 bases, the J end by 4 bases, with 16 bases between. Per the germline V gene, CDR1 is SGHDT and CDR2 is YYEEEE. The CDR3 sequence: CASSFWSVRGYEQYF. The CDR3, as DNA: TGTGCCAGCAGCTTCTGGTCTGTCAGGGGATACGAGCAGTACTTC.

The CDR3 DNA reads TGTGCCAGCAGTGAAAAAGCTCGAATACTAGAGACCCAGTACTTC. It yields the protein CASSEKARILETQYF. This rearrangement joins TRBV2 to TRBJ2-5; D remains ambiguous. The CDR3 totals 15 residues. Germline CDR1 and CDR2: SNHLY and FYNNEI. Between the trimmed V and J ends, which lost 2 bases and 4 bases, there was a span of 14 bases.

The chain carries TRBV3-1 (or the pseudogene TRBV3-2) and TRBJ1-2, with 7 bases fitting TRBD1. Germline lookup yields CDR1 LGHDT and CDR2 YNNKEL (reference sequence). The CDR3 contains 14 residues. Unmatched junction bases numbered 10, after V lost 4 bases and J lost 8 bases. In nucleotides, the CDR3 is TGTGCCAGCAGCCGCGCTGCAGGGGGGATCGGCTACACCTTC. This encodes CASSRAAGGIGYTF.

The chain recombines TRBV28 with TRBJ2-3; 10 bases match TRBD2. The CDR3 sequence is 16 residues long. CDR1 and CDR2 from the germline V gene are MDHEN and SYDVKM. V shed 5 bases and J 4 bases; nucleotides not matched to a gene: 9. Written as DNA, the CDR3 is TGTGCCAGCAGTCGTATCACTAGCGGGGCCGCAGATACGCAGTATTTT. Translated, it gives CASSRITSGAADTQYF.

J is TRBJ2-7 and V is TRBV15, with a possible D match to TRBD2 (7 bases). CDR3 length: 14 residues. Germline loops: CDR1 LNHNV, CDR2 YYDKDF (reference sequence). V dropped 0 bases and J dropped 3 bases, with 9 bases sitting between them. CDR3 in DNA: TGTGCCACCAGCAGAGAAAGGGGGGGCTACGAGCAGTACGTC. It specifies CATSRERGGYEQYV.

This clone has only a few counts. This chain connects TRBV28 to TRBJ2-7; 7 bases are shared with TRBD2. This CDR3 has 15 residues. V shed 6 bases, J shed 2 bases, and the junction held 10 bases outside the gene matches. CDR1 is MDHEN, CDR2 SYDVKM, per germline. The DNA of the CDR3 is TGTGCCAGCAGCCCACCCGGGGGGAACGCCTACGAGCAGTACTTC. Residues: CASSPPGGNAYEQYF.

The chain joins TRBV18 to TRBJ2-2; TRBD2 aligns across 9 bases. V gave up 2 bases and J gave up 4 bases; unmatched junction bases: 14. The CDR3 has 19 amino acids. Germline V lookup: CDR1 KGHSH, CDR2 LQKENI. CDR3: CASSPDSLAGLLPTGELFF. The CDR3 DNA is TGTGCCAGCTCACCAGATTCGCTAGCGGGGCTTCTCCCCACCGGGGAGCTGTTTTTT.

The chain is built from TRBV2 and TRBJ2-2, with D possibly matching TRBD1 (5 bases). This CDR3 has 14 residues. With 7 bases removed from V and 0 bases from J, the gap between germline ends came to 9 bases. The germline gives CDR1 SNHLY, CDR2 FYNNEI. CDR3 protein: CASKATANTGELFF. The DNA of the CDR3 is TGTGCCAGCAAGGCGACAGCGAACACCGGGGAGCTGTTTTTT. Looking up the rest from reference TRBV2 and TRBJ2-2 gives the full variable domain: EPEVTQTPSHQVTQMGQEVILRCVPISNHLYFYWYRQILGQKVEFLVSFYNNEISEKSEIFDDQFSVERPDGSNFTLKIRSTKLEDSAMYFCASKATANTGELFFGEGSRLTVL.

In its sample, this clone was seen once. The rearrangement joins TRBV18 to TRBJ2-7; the match to TRBD1 covers 10 bases. V lost 3 bases and J lost 5; bases outside the gene matches: 4. Germline V gene sequence: CDR1 KGHSH, CDR2 LQKENI. This CDR3 is 14 amino acids long. The CDR3 spells CASSPDRGRDEQYV. CDR3 sequence (DNA): TGTGCCAGCTCACCTGACAGGGGGCGAGACGAGCAGTACGTC.

The chain has TRBV6-5 and TRBJ1-2, with 10 bases aligning to TRBD1. Germline-derived CDR1 and CDR2 are MNHEY and SVGAGI. Losses at the gene ends were 2 bases for V and 2 bases for J; bases not matched to a gene: 5. This CDR3 has 16 residues. Here the CDR3 DNA reads TGTGCCAGCAGTTACGACAGGGGGCTCGGGAACTATGGCTACACCTTC. It codes for CASSYDRGLGNYGYTF.

This chain joins TRBV6-5 and TRBJ1-1; TRBD1 aligns across 7 bases. The V gene end was trimmed by 7 bases and the J gene end by 1 base; junction bases not matched to a gene: 3. This CDR3 has 13 residues. CDR1 and CDR2 from the germline V gene are MNHEY and SVGAGI. In DNA, the CDR3 is TGTGCCAGCAACCAGGGGGGGAACACTGAAGCTTTCTTT. Its translation: CASNQGGNTEAFF.

The J gene is TRBJ2-7, the V gene TRBV18; D not certain. The V end lost 2 bases, the J end lost 6 bases, and 11 bases lay between the germline ends. The CDR3 contains 13 residues. Looked up from germline, CDR1 is KGHSH and CDR2 is LQKENI. CDR3: CASSPISYVEQYF. The CDR3 DNA is TGTGCCAGCTCACCAATCTCCTACGTCGAGCAGTACTTC.

This chain joins TRBV13 and TRBJ2-1; TRBD2 aligns across 8 bases. CDR1 and CDR2 from the germline V gene are PRHDT and FYEKMQ (reference sequence). J gave up 5 bases and V 5 bases, and 8 bases lay outside the gene matches. This CDR3 is built from 15 residues. The CDR3 DNA reads TGTGCCAGCAGCCTACCGGGGGGGCGCAACAATGAGCAGTTCTTC. Its protein is CASSLPGGRNNEQFF.

V and J are TRBV9 and TRBJ2-7, with TRBD2 as a possible D gene (6 bases). Germline CDR1 SGDLS, CDR2 YYNGEE. The CDR3 sequence is 12 residues long. The V gene lost 0 bases and the J gene lost 7 bases, with 8 bases spanning the gap. The CDR3, as DNA: TGTGCCAGCAGCGTAGGGGGGAGGGAGCAGTACGTC. It encodes CASSVGGREQYV.

The chain joins TRBV9 to TRBJ2-1; 8 bases line up with TRBD2. With 0 bases clipped from V and 8 bases from J, the junction kept 7 bases outside the gene matches. The CDR3 covers 15 residues. Germline V gene lookup returns CDR1 SGDLS and CDR2 YYNGEE. CDR3 residues: CASSVAGLAYDEQFF. The CDR3 DNA sequence: TGTGCCAGCAGCGTAGCAGGACTAGCTTACGATGAGCAGTTCTTC.

The chain carries TRBV19 and TRBJ2-5, with D uncertain. Germline values: CDR1 LNHDA, CDR2 SQIVND (reference sequence). CDR3 length: 11 amino acids. The V end lost 5 bases, the J end lost 5 bases, and 6 bases lay between the germline ends. The CDR3 sequence is CASSERETQYF. CDR3 DNA: TGTGCCAGTAGTGAGAGGGAGACCCAGTACTTC.

The genes are TRBV6-2 or TRBV6-3 and TRBJ1-5; possible D gene TRBD1, 5 bases. CDR3 length: 18 amino acids. Germline CDR1 reads MNHEY; CDR2 reads SVGEGT. V lost 4 bases and J lost 0, with 19 bases in between. The CDR3 loop reads CASSSPNDRADSNQPQHF. The CDR3 DNA is TGTGCCAGCAGTTCCCCGAACGACAGAGCAGATAGCAATCAGCCCCAGCATTTT.

The rearrangement links TRBV6-4 to TRBJ2-1; TRBD1 is a possible D gene (6 bases). The V end was cut by 0 bases, the J end by 6 bases, with 12 bases between. The CDR3 consists of 15 residues. Germline values: CDR1 MRHNA, CDR2 SNTAGT. The CDR3 is CASSDSVGGINEQFF. For the CDR3, the DNA is TGTGCCAGCAGTGACTCGGTAGGGGGTATCAATGAGCAGTTCTTC.

This rearrangement joins TRBV19 to TRBJ2-3; 10 bases map to TRBD2. Trimming at V came to 3 bases and at J to 4 bases, leaving 4 bases not matched to a gene. The germline V gene encodes CDR1 LNHDA and CDR2 SQIVND (reference sequence). The CDR3 length is 15 residues. CDR3 nucleotides: TGTGCCAGTAGTATCCTCGGGACTAGCGCAGATACGCAGTATTTT. The encoded protein is CASSILGTSADTQYF.